This T cell receptor beta chain came from a study of Graves' ophthalmopathy and Graves' hyperthyroidism. The CDR3 extends over 15 amino acids. Germline CDR1 and CDR2: MNHNY and SVGAGI (reference sequence). Between the trimmed V and J ends, which lost 5 bases and 7 bases, there was a span of 20 bases. A single count supports this clonotype. Physicians reached a diagnosis by relying on clinical symptoms, serum thyroxine, TRAb, thyroid ultrasound and orbital computed tomography. Amplification of the TCR beta CDR3 regions used RNA transcripts (as template). Amplification began with first-round RT-PCR using HTBI primers, then second-round multiplex PCR was performed. TCRdb re-derived calls from the multiplex PCR reads in MiXCR, one entry per CDR3 protein. Among around 600,000 distinct CDR3 sequences, roughly two fifths were seen once, and the ten largest hold more than 2.5%.

The TCR sequence derives from an adult man with Graves' ophthalmopathy. The gene calls are TRBV6-6 and TRBJ1-2, with D unresolved. The sequencing input was peripheral blood. The CDR3: CASSLQISPGGGYTF. The CDR3 coding sequence is TGTGCCAGCAGTCTACAAATCAGCCCGGGAGGTGGCTACACCTTC.